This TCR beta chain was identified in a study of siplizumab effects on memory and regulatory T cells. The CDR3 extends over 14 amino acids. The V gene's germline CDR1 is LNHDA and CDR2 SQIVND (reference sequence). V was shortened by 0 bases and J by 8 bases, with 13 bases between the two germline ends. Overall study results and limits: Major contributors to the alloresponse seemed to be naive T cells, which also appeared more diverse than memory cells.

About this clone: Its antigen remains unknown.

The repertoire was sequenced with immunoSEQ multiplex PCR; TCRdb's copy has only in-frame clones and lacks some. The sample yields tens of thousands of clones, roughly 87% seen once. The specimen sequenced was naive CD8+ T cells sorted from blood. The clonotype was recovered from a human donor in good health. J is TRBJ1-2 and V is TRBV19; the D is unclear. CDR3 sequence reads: CASSIDTVMKGYTF. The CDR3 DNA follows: TGTGCCAGTAGTATAGACACCGTGATGAAAGGCTACACCTTC.